This section outlines one TCR beta chain sequence together with its context. What it binds is not known. Once obtained from cultured CD4+ T cells, the DNA was sequenced using the Oncomine TCR Beta short-read assay. TCRdb re-called the PCR reads through MiXCR, storing one row per CDR3 protein. This sample has about 18,000 distinct CDR3 sequences, with 54% found just once. These data belong to a study of vaccination and CD4 T cells after COVID-19. The treatment here: roughly 10-day PBMC culture with coronavirus spike peptide pools or control peptides (ViraFEST assay). V lost 2 bases and J 5 bases, leaving 12 bases between the germline ends. The CDR3 sequence is 15 residues long. Germline values: CDR1 KGHDR, CDR2 SFDVKD.

The V call is TRBV24-1, the J call TRBJ2-1; a possible D gene is TRBD1 (5 bases). This receptor was obtained from a human donor who had recovered from COVID-19. Sequencing used CD4+ T cells from blood, cultured in vitro. The CDR3 DNA reads as TGTGCCACCAGTGATTGGTCAGGGAAGGACAATGAGCAGTTCTTC. It specifies CATSDWSGKDNEQFF.